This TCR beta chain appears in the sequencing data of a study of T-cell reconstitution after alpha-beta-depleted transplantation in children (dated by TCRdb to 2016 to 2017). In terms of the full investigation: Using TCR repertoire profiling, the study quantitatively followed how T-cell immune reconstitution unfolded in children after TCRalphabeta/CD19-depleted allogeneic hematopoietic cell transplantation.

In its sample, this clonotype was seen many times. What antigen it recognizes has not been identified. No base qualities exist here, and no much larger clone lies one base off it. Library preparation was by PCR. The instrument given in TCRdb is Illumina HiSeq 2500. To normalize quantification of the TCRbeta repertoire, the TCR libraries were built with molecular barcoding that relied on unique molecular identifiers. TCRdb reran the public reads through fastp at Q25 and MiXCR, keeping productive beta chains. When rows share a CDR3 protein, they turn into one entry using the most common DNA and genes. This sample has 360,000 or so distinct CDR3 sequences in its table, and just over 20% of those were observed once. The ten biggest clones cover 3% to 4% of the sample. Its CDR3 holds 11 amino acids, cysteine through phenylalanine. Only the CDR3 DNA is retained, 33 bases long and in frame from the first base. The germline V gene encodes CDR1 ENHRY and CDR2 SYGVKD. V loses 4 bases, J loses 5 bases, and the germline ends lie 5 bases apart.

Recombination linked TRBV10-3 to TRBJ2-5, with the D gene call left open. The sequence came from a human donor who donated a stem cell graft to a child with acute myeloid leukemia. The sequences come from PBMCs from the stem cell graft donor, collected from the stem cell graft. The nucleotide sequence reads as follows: TGTGCCATCAGTGGGGGTGAGACCCAGTACTTC. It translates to CAISGGETQYF.